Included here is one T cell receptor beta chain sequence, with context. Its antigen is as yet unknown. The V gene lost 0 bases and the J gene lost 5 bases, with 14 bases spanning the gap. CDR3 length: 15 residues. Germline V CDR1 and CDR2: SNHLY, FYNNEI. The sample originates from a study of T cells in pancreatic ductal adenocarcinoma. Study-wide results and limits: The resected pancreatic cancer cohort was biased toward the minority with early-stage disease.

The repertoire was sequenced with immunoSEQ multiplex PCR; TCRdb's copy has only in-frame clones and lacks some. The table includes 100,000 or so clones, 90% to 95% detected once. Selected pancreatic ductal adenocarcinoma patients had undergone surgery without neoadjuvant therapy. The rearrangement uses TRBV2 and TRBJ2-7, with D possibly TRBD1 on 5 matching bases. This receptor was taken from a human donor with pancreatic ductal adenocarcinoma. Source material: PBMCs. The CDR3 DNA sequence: TGTGCCAGCAGTGAAGCTTTATTAGGGGTGCACGAGCAGTACTTC. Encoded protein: CASSEALLGVHEQYF.